Sequencing of this T cell receptor (beta chain) was carried out in a study of T cell changes during pregnancy in multiple sclerosis. Using immunoSEQ multiplex PCR, the repertoire was profiled, and TCRdb retains in-frame clones only, with some absent. The top ten hold 0.85% to 0.9% of the sample, which has tens of thousands of clones, more than 85% seen once. This clone was detected only once. Per the germline V gene, CDR1 is SGDLS and CDR2 is YYNGEE. J gave up 3 bases and V 6 bases, and 4 bases lay outside the gene matches. This CDR3 is built from 13 residues. The source material was peripheral blood, sampled before pregnancy. This clonotype was obtained from a female donor with multiple sclerosis, enrolled in a pregnancy study. This chain uses TRBV9 with TRBJ2-5, with 8 bases aligning to TRBD2. CDR3 sequence: CASTTGGEETQYF. CDR3 coding DNA: TGTGCCAGCACCACCGGGGGGGAAGAGACCCAGTACTTC.